This entry describes one TCR beta chain. This record comes from a study of cytomegalovirus exposure and HLA in healthy donors. The ends lost 2 bases at V and 5 bases at J; junction bases unmatched: 4. CDR3 size: 15 residues. CDR1 MDHEN and CDR2 SYDVKM come from the germline V gene. In the PCR, 60 Vbeta and 13 Jbeta primers were used. Data came from immunoSEQ multiplex PCR; TCRdb stores just in-frame clones and leaves some out. This table has roughly 150,000 clones, 65% to 70% appearing once. Sequences were obtained from PBMCs. The chain uses TRBV28 and TRBJ2-7; TRBD2 agrees at 12 bases. This TCR derives from a human donor in good health. CDR3 sequence: CASSLTRLAGDEQYF. CDR3 in DNA: TGTGCCAGCAGTTTAACCCGACTAGCGGGAGACGAGCAGTACTTC.